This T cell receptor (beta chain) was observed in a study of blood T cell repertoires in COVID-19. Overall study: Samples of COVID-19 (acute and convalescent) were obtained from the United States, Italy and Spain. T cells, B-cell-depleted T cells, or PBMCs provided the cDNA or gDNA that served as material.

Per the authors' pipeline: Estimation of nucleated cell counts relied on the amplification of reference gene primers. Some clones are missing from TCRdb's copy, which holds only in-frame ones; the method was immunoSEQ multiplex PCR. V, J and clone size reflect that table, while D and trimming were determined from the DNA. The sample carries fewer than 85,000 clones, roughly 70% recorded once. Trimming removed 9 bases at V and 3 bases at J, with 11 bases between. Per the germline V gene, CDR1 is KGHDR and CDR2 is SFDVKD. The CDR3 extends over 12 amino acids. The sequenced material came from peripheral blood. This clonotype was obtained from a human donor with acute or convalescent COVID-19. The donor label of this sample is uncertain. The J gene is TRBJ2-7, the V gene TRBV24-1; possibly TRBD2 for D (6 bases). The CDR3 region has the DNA TGTGCCACCTTCACTAGCAGCTACGAGCAGTACTTC. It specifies CATFTSSYEQYF.